This is a list of T cell receptor beta chains from one sample in a study of blood T cell repertoires in COVID-19. Produced via immunoSEQ multiplex PCR; TCRdb's table is partial and in-frame only. The sample holds 200,000 to 250,000 clones, roughly 81% seen once. Sequencing was carried out using peripheral blood. Every receptor here comes from a woman over 75 with COVID-19, enrolled during active disease. Each CDR3 is given with its conserved first and last residue. A D gene is named only where the DNA matches it firmly. Clone size is not always given. Where it is, it says once, few, many or a class for expanded clones.

abundance,d_gene,j_gene,v_gene,CDR3nt,CDR3aa
few,.,TRBJ1-2,TRBV29-1,TGCAGCGCCTCACCGGGAAAAGGTGGCTACACCTTC,CSASPGKGGYTF
.,TRBD2,TRBJ2-5,TRBV18,TGTGCCAGCTCACCTTTCCGCCCTACTAGCGGGAGGGGAGAGACCCAGTACTTC,CASSPFRPTSGRGETQYF
once,.,TRBJ1-2,TRBV28,TGTGCCAGCAGTTTTTTTCGGCAGGGGCCCTCTAACTATGGCTACACCTTC,CASSFFRQGPSNYGYTF
.,TRBD2,TRBJ2-1,TRBV5-1,TGCGCCAGCACCCGGGAGGGAACCTCCTACAATGAGCAGTTCTTC,CASTREGTSYNEQFF
.,.,TRBJ2-7,TRBV5-1,TGCGCCAGCAGCTTTACAGGGGGGGTCTACGAGCAGTACTTC,CASSFTGGVYEQYF
once,.,TRBJ1-6,TRBV7-9,TGTGCCAGCAGCCACCGGGTCGAAAATTCACCCCTCCACTTT,CASSHRVENSPLHF
.,TRBD2,TRBJ2-3,TRBV7-9,TGTGCCAGCAGCTTAGGGGCGGGGGGAAGCACAGATACGCAGTATTTT,CASSLGAGGSTDTQYF
.,.,TRBJ2-7,TRBV11-2,TGTGCCAGCACGCGGACAGTTCAAGGGGAGCAGTACTTC,CASTRTVQGEQYF
.,.,TRBJ1-5,TRBV7-9,TGTGCCAGCACCCGGGGTGCGGATGGGCCCCAGCATTTT,CASTRGADGPQHF
.,.,TRBJ1-1,TRBV2,TGTGCCAGTTTAGGGGCGAGCCTCATGAACACTGAAGCTTTCTTT,CASLGASLMNTEAFF
.,TRBD1,TRBJ2-7,TRBV5-1,TGCGCCAGCACCCGGGACAGGGGGGTATACGAGCAGTACTTC,CASTRDRGVYEQYF
.,TRBD1,TRBJ2-1,TRBV2,TGTGCCAGTAGTGCAGGACAGGCATCGTACAATGAGCAGTTCTTC,CASSAGQASYNEQFF